Shown below are 25 T cell receptor beta chains from a single sample sequenced in a study of CD4 T cells in relation to SARS-CoV-2 and coronaviruses. This table comes from immunoSEQ multiplex PCR, and its TCRdb copy is limited to in-frame clones, with some not included. The table shows approximately 70,000 clones, with over 85% occurring only once. Before the COVID-19 pandemic, during about 2011-2019, CD4+ T cells were taken from unexposed donors. The sequenced sample consisted of naive CD4+ T cells from PBMCs. Subset here: naive CD4+ T cells isolated by negative enrichment. The receptors were sampled from a human donor in good health.

This clone has just one count. V is TRBV28 and J is TRBJ2-3, with TRBD2 as a possible D gene (6 bases). Per the germline V gene, CDR1 is MDHEN and CDR2 is SYDVKM. CDR3 length: 16 residues. V lost 6 bases and J lost 2, with 18 bases in between. The CDR3 DNA sequence: TGTGCCAGCAGATCGGCTTGGGAGGATTCCACAGATACGCAGTATTTT. It codes for CASRSAWEDSTDTQYF. Filled out from reference TRBV28 and TRBJ2-3, the complete variable domain reads DVKVTQSSRYLVKRTGEKVFLECVQDMDHENMFWYRQDPGLGLRLIYFSYDVKMKEKGDIPEGYSVSREKKERFSLILESASTNQTSMYLCASRSAWEDSTDTQYFGPGTRLTVL.

This chain's CDR3 is CASSPRGSGEETQYF. For the CDR3, the DNA is TGTGCCAGCAGCCCCCGAGGTAGCGGGGAAGAGACCCAGTACTTC. The J gene is TRBJ2-5, the V gene TRBV11-2, with 8 bases lining up with TRBD2. After removal of 5 bases from V and 3 bases from J, the junction contained 8 bases not matched to a gene. The CDR3 runs to 15 residues. Germline CDR1 is SGHAT and CDR2 is FQNNGV.

The chain carries TRBV19 and TRBJ1-1; no firm D call. CDR3 length: 14 amino acids. The V gene lost 0 bases and the J gene lost 6 bases, with 11 bases spanning the gap. From germline, CDR1 is LNHDA and CDR2 SQIVND (reference sequence). This chain's CDR3 is CASSIDPQKAEAFF. CDR3 in DNA: TGTGCCAGTAGTATAGACCCTCAGAAGGCTGAAGCTTTCTTT.

The genes are TRBV28 and TRBJ2-6; D call uncertain. The CDR3 sequence is 14 residues long. Germline CDR1 and CDR2: MDHEN and SYDVKM. V lost 3 bases to trimming and J lost 0 bases, with 3 bases between them. The CDR3: CASSFGSGANVLTF. The CDR3 coding sequence is TGTGCCAGCAGTTTTGGCTCTGGGGCCAACGTCCTGACTTTC.

In this sample, this clone turned up a few times. The chain is built from TRBV7-9 and TRBJ1-5, with TRBD1 identical over 8 bases. The CDR3 has 16 residues. With 1 base clipped from V and 9 bases from J, the junction kept 11 bases outside the gene matches. Germline loops: CDR1 SEHNR, CDR2 FQNEAQ (reference sequence). This chain's CDR3 is CASSLGAGTGHGPQHF. The CDR3 coding sequence is TGTGCCAGCAGCTTAGGGGCTGGGACAGGCCATGGGCCCCAGCATTTT. Full variable domain (outside the CDR3, taken from reference TRBV7-9 and TRBJ1-5): DTGVSQNPRHKITKRGQNVTFRCDPISEHNRLYWYRQTLGQGPEFLTYFQNEAQLEKSRLLSDRFSAERPKGSFSTLEIQRTEQGDSAMYLCASSLGAGTGHGPQHFGDGTRLSIL.

The chain is built from TRBV29-1 and TRBJ2-3; TRBD2 matches at 9 bases. The CDR3 sequence is 14 residues long. V shed 5 bases, J shed 4 bases, and the junction held 7 bases outside the gene matches. CDR1 and CDR2 (germline): SQVTM, ANQGSEA. This CDR3 reads CSVSGGGVADTQYF. The CDR3 DNA is TGCAGCGTTTCCGGCGGGGGGGTGGCAGATACGCAGTATTTT.

The rearrangement uses TRBV24-1 and TRBJ1-2; 7 bases agree with TRBD1. The CDR3 length is 12 residues. The germline V gene has CDR1 KGHDR and CDR2 SFDVKD. The V segment lost 5 bases and the J segment 7 bases; nucleotides outside the gene matches: 3. The CDR3, as DNA: TGTGCCACCAGTGGGACAGGATTTGGCTACACCTTC. It specifies CATSGTGFGYTF.

This chain connects TRBV5-6 to TRBJ1-1, with unresolved D. The V end lost 1 base, the J end lost 1 base, and 11 bases lay between the germline ends. CDR3 length: 15 residues. Germline V gives CDR1 SGHDT, CDR2 YYEEEE. The chain's CDR3 is CASSLIGRRNTEAFF. In nucleotides, the CDR3 is TGTGCCAGCAGCTTGATAGGACGAAGGAACACTGAAGCTTTCTTT.

This chain links TRBV3-1 (or the pseudogene TRBV3-2) with TRBJ2-2, with 12 nucleotides matching TRBD2. The CDR3 extends over 17 amino acids. V shed 3 bases, J shed 4 bases, and the junction held 6 bases outside the gene matches. Germline V gives CDR1 LGHDT, CDR2 YNNKEL (reference sequence). The chain's CDR3 is CASSHPSGREATGELFF. The CDR3 DNA follows: TGTGCCAGCAGCCACCCTAGCGGGAGGGAGGCCACCGGGGAGCTGTTTTTT.

The chain joins TRBV5-4 to TRBJ1-5; possible D gene TRBD1, 6 bases. Germline V CDR1 and CDR2: SGHNT, YYREEE (reference sequence). Trimming pared 0 bases from V and 6 bases from J, leaving 10 bases between. The CDR3 covers 14 residues. CDR3 in amino acids: CASSLAGGSQPQHF. As DNA, the CDR3 is TGTGCCAGCAGCTTGGCTGGGGGCAGTCAGCCCCAGCATTTT. Variable domain in full (rest from reference TRBV5-4 and TRBJ1-5): ETGVTQSPTHLIKTRGQQVTLRCSSQSGHNTVSWYQQALGQGPQFIFQYYREEENGRGNFPPRFSGLQFPNYSSELNVNALELDDSALYLCASSLAGGSQPQHFGDGTRLSIL.

The chain couples TRBV10-3 to TRBJ2-7; a possible D gene is TRBD1 (5 bases). The V and J ends lost 2 bases and 5 bases respectively, with 13 bases between them. Germline CDR1 is ENHRY and CDR2 is SYGVKD. There are 14 residues in the CDR3. CDR3 sequence reads: CAISEKGLTDEQYF. The DNA for the CDR3 is TGTGCCATCAGTGAGAAGGGGCTTACCGACGAGCAGTACTTC.

This chain links TRBV7-2 with TRBJ1-2; 7 positions agree with TRBD1. This CDR3 contains 14 residues. V lost 2 bases and J lost 8; bases outside the gene matches: 8. Germline-derived CDR1 and CDR2 are SGHTA and FQGNSA. This chain's CDR3 is CASSLLTGEYGYTF. For the CDR3, the DNA is TGTGCCAGCAGCTTATTAACAGGGGAATACGGCTACACCTTC. Full variable domain (missing parts from reference TRBV7-2 and TRBJ1-2): GAGVSQSPSNKVTEKGKDVELRCDPISGHTALYWYRQSLGQGLEFLIYFQGNSAPDKSGLPSDRFSAERTGGSVSTLTIQRTQQEDSAVYLCASSLLTGEYGYTFGSGTRLTVV.

J is TRBJ2-3 and V is TRBV28, with D tentatively TRBD1 or TRBD2 (7 bases each). The CDR3 runs to 15 residues. V lost 6 bases, J lost 7 bases, and 20 bases lay in between. Germline CDR1 reads MDHEN; CDR2 reads SYDVKM. Written as DNA, the CDR3 is TGTGCCAGCAGGCCAGGGGGAGGGCCCTGGAATACGCAGTATTTT. Its protein product is CASRPGGGPWNTQYF.

The chain has TRBV6-4 and TRBJ2-6; 9 nucleotides line up with TRBD1. The trim removed 10 bases at V and 1 base at J, leaving 11 bases unmatched. Germline loops: CDR1 MRHNA, CDR2 SNTAGT. The CDR3 spans 17 residues. CDR3 sequence reads: CAKTVGTGNSGANVLTF. In DNA form, the CDR3 reads TGTGCCAAAACTGTCGGGACAGGGAATTCTGGGGCCAACGTCCTGACTTTC.

The chain joins TRBV6-4 to TRBJ2-3; no clear D gene. Germline CDR1 and CDR2: MRHNA and SNTAGT. This CDR3 comprises 13 residues. The germline V and J ends were trimmed by 3 bases and 2 bases, with 6 bases remaining between them. The CDR3 nucleotides are TGTGCCAGCAGTGAAGGAGCCACAGATACGCAGTATTTT. Amino acids: CASSEGATDTQYF.

The chain has TRBV7-9 and TRBJ1-1; 9 bases are a match to TRBD1. There are 14 residues in the CDR3. Trimming took 4 bases from V and 3 from J; bases not matched to a gene: 3. Germline loops: CDR1 SEHNR, CDR2 FQNEAQ (reference sequence). CDR3 amino acids: CASSSGQGDTEAFF. CDR3 DNA: TGTGCCAGCAGCTCGGGACAGGGTGACACTGAAGCTTTCTTT.

CDR3 sequence (DNA): TGCGCCAGCAGCTCCCACCGGACTAGCGGGAGTCGGGAAGCAGATACGCAGTATTTT. Its protein product is CASSSHRTSGSREADTQYF. The chain uses TRBV5-1 and TRBJ2-3; 13 bases line up with TRBD2. The CDR3 is 19 residues long. The ends lost 3 bases at V and 4 bases at J; junction bases unmatched: 14. CDR1 and CDR2 from the germline V gene are SGHRS and YFSETQ.

The genes are TRBV7-2 and TRBJ2-3; 12 nucleotides line up with TRBD2. Losses at the gene ends were 5 bases for V and 2 bases for J; bases not matched to a gene: 11. Germline CDR1 and CDR2: SGHTA and FQGNSA. The CDR3 has 18 residues. The CDR3 DNA follows: TGTGCCAGCAGCCACGGGCGGCCTAGCGGGGGGGACACAGATACGCAGTATTTT. Amino acids: CASSHGRPSGGDTDTQYF. The whole variable domain, remainder taken from reference TRBV7-2 and TRBJ2-3, is GAGVSQSPSNKVTEKGKDVELRCDPISGHTALYWYRQSLGQGLEFLIYFQGNSAPDKSGLPSDRFSAERTGGSVSTLTIQRTQQEDSAVYLCASSHGRPSGGDTDTQYFGPGTRLTVL.

On this clone itself: The same CDR3 also results from other DNA sequences found in this sample. This chain uses TRBV5-1 with TRBJ1-2, with D possibly TRBD1 on 5 matching bases. This CDR3 contains 13 residues. Deletions cut 3 bases from V and 2 bases from J, with 8 bases between. Germline V gives CDR1 SGHRS, CDR2 YFSETQ. The DNA of the CDR3 is TGCGCCAGCAGCTCAGAGGGGAACTATGGCTACACCTTC. It translates to CASSSEGNYGYTF.

The chain employs TRBV28 and TRBJ1-5; D is unresolved. CDR1 and CDR2 from the germline V gene are MDHEN and SYDVKM. V shed 9 bases and J shed 5 bases, with 11 bases lying between them. This CDR3 has 12 residues. The CDR3 reads CASWELDQPQHF. As DNA, the CDR3 is TGTGCCAGTTGGGAATTAGATCAGCCCCAGCATTTT.

This sequence joins TRBV6-2 or TRBV6-3 and TRBJ2-1, with D possibly TRBD1 on 6 matching bases. The V gene's germline CDR1 is MNHEY and CDR2 SVGEGT. The CDR3 has 13 residues. V was trimmed by 2 bases and J by 10 bases, leaving 12 bases between them. The CDR3 is CASSYRDNGEQFF. Written as DNA, the CDR3 is TGTGCCAGCAGTTACAGGGACAATGGGGAGCAGTTCTTC.

V is TRBV4-1 and J is TRBJ1-6, with a tentative D call TRBD1 (5 bases). Germline CDR1 is MGHRA and CDR2 is YSYEKL. V was clipped by 0 bases and J by 9 bases, with 12 bases between them. CDR3 length: 15 residues. CDR3 loop: CASSQDLSGFSPLHF. CDR3 sequence (DNA): TGCGCCAGCAGCCAAGATCTGTCAGGGTTTTCACCCCTCCACTTT.

V is TRBV18 and J is TRBJ1-6, with D unclear. V was cut by 3 bases and J by 5 bases, with 5 bases left in between. From germline, CDR1 is KGHSH and CDR2 LQKENI. CDR3 length: 13 amino acids. CDR3: CASSPRNNSPLHF. DNA for the CDR3: TGTGCCAGCTCACCCCGTAATAATTCACCCCTCCACTTT.

The rearrangement joins TRBV4-1 to TRBJ1-5; D not resolved. V was cut by 2 bases and J by 1 base, with 15 bases left in between. The CDR3 spans 17 residues. Germline lookup yields CDR1 MGHRA and CDR2 YSYEKL. The CDR3 loop reads CASSQTGRLGSNQPQHF. CDR3 in DNA: TGCGCCAGCAGCCAAACTGGACGGCTGGGAAGCAATCAGCCCCAGCATTTT.

The gene calls are TRBV7-6 and TRBJ1-4; 12 bases fit TRBD1. Germline V gene data show CDR1 as SGHVS and CDR2 as FNYEAQ. Losses at the gene ends were 6 bases for V and 7 bases for J; bases not matched to a gene: 3. CDR3 length: 14 amino acids. CDR3 protein: CASRGQGAAEKLFF. The CDR3 DNA reads as TGTGCCAGCAGGGGACAGGGGGCAGCTGAAAAACTGTTTTTT.